What follows are 12 T cell receptor beta chains derived from one specimen sequenced in a study of cytomegalovirus exposure and HLA in healthy donors. A multiplex PCR was run with 60 Vbeta primers and 13 Jbeta primers. Profiling relied on immunoSEQ multiplex PCR, and the TCRdb table lists in-frame clones only, not all of them. The sample consists of about 180,000 clones, 77% of them appearing once. The source material was PBMCs. The receptor set was obtained from a woman aged 60-75 years in good health and CMV-seropositive.

The CDR3 here is CASSEPRTGWTPLHF. CDR3 nucleotides: TGTGCCAGCAGTGAACCCAGGACAGGTTGGACACCCCTCCACTTT. This chain connects TRBV6-1 to TRBJ1-6, with TRBD1 matching over 7 bases. CDR3 length: 15 amino acids. Germline lookup yields CDR1 MNHNS and CDR2 SASEGT. V was clipped by 2 bases and J by 11 bases; unmatched bases: 9.

This clone was observed a few times. The CDR3 coding sequence is TGTGCCAGCAGTAGGGACTACGGGGAGCTGTTTTTT. It encodes CASSRDYGELFF. The gene calls are TRBV2 and TRBJ2-2; 7 bases map to TRBD2. The germline gives CDR1 SNHLY, CDR2 FYNNEI. The CDR3 covers 12 residues. Trimming cost V 5 bases and J 7 bases; bases outside gene matches: 1.

This clone was picked up one time. One end of the junction fails to match germline, which may point to a read error. V is TRBV7-9 and J is TRBJ2-1, with 10 bases that match TRBD2. The CDR3 extends over 16 amino acids. Germline CDR1 is SEHNR and CDR2 is FQNEAQ (reference sequence). The CDR3 DNA reads as TGTTCCAGCAGCTTAAAACTAGCGGGATCCTACAATGAGCAGTTCTTC. Translation gives CSSSLKLAGSYNEQFF.

The chain has TRBV7-3 and TRBJ1-2, with D possibly being TRBD1 (5 bases). Trimming shortened V by 5 bases and J by 6 bases, and 19 bases separated the two germline ends. CDR3 length: 15 amino acids. Germline loops: CDR1 SGHTA, CDR2 FQGTGA. CDR3 DNA: TGTGCCAGCAGCCGGACGGGGGGGATAAATCATGGCTACACCTTC. Protein: CASSRTGGINHGYTF.

This chain connects TRBV9 to TRBJ2-5; TRBD2 aligns across 9 bases. The V gene's germline CDR1 is SGDLS and CDR2 YYNGEE. Trimming removed 0 bases from V and 5 bases from J; junction bases left unmatched: 11. The CDR3 contains 17 residues. The CDR3 region is CASSVDSSGGLKETQYF. The CDR3 nucleotides are TGTGCCAGCAGCGTAGATAGTAGCGGGGGCCTAAAGGAGACCCAGTACTTC.

The chain is built from TRBV2 and TRBJ2-2; TRBD2 matches 10 bases. CDR3 length: 15 amino acids. Losses at the gene ends were 5 bases for V and 3 bases for J; bases not matched to a gene: 3. Germline CDR1 and CDR2: SNHLY and FYNNEI. CDR3 residues: CASSLAGGYTGELFF. Written as DNA, the CDR3 is TGTGCCAGCAGTTTAGCGGGGGGCTACACCGGGGAGCTGTTTTTT.

This sequence joins TRBV6-5 and TRBJ2-1; D is possibly TRBD1 (6 bases). Trimming stripped 6 bases from V and 2 bases from J, with 14 bases between. CDR1 MNHEY and CDR2 SVGAGI come from the germline V gene. The CDR3 spans 15 residues. CDR3 in amino acids: CASSSTGPAYNEQFF. CDR3 DNA sequence: TGTGCCAGCAGCAGCACAGGGCCCGCCTACAATGAGCAGTTCTTC.

V usage is TRBV5-4 and J usage is TRBJ2-5; 12 bases map to TRBD2. Losses at the gene ends were 2 bases for V and 2 bases for J; bases not matched to a gene: 4. The CDR3 has 16 residues. Germline V CDR1 and CDR2: SGHNT, YYREEE (reference sequence). The DNA of the CDR3 is TGTGCCAGCAGCTTTGGGGGACTAGCGGGTCAAGAGACCCAGTACTTC. It is translated as CASSFGGLAGQETQYF.

The rearrangement links TRBV27 to TRBJ2-7, with a weak D call TRBD2 (5 bases). Germline values: CDR1 MNHEY, CDR2 SMNVEV (reference sequence). Between the trimmed V and J ends, which lost 6 bases and 0 bases, there was a span of 24 bases. This CDR3 has 18 residues. CDR3 region: CASSHFSLRGSDSYEQYF. CDR3 bases: TGTGCCAGCAGCCATTTCTCCTTACGCGGGTCCGACTCCTACGAGCAGTACTTC.

The chain is built from TRBV5-6 and TRBJ1-3; possibly TRBD1 for D (5 bases). V was clipped by 3 bases and J by 0 bases, with 10 bases between them. From germline, CDR1 is SGHDT and CDR2 YYEEEE. The CDR3 has 15 residues. The CDR3 bases are TGTGCCAGCAGCTCGCCGACAGCCTCTGGAAACACCATATATTTT. Translated, it gives CASSSPTASGNTIYF.

This clone was seen only a few times. The gene calls are TRBV11-1 and TRBJ1-1; 8 positions match TRBD1. CDR1 SGHAT and CDR2 FQDESV come from the germline V gene (reference sequence). V lost 5 bases, J lost 11 bases, and 7 bases stayed unmatched. CDR3 length equals 12 residues. This chain's CDR3 is CASSRQGLRAFF. Here the CDR3 DNA reads TGTGCCAGCAGCCGACAGGGGTTGAGGGCTTTCTTT.

V usage is TRBV6-1 and J usage is TRBJ1-6, with D possibly being TRBD1 (6 bases). Germline lookup yields CDR1 MNHNS and CDR2 SASEGT. This CDR3 is built from 17 residues. The germline V and J ends were trimmed by 0 bases and 5 bases, with 14 bases remaining between them. CDR3 sequence: CASSEAVRGWDNSPLHF. The CDR3 DNA is TGTGCCAGCAGTGAAGCAGTCAGGGGCTGGGATAATTCACCCCTCCACTTT.